A single sample gave rise to the 5 T cell receptor beta chains below, sequenced in a study of tumor-infiltrating lymphocytes in primary liver carcinoma. The authors made TCR beta cDNA from roughly 480 ng total RNA with a constant-region primer. For TCR beta, libraries were produced by three nested multiplex PCR rounds using slightly modified ARM-PCR. Amplification in the first two PCR rounds was performed using TRBV1-TRBV30 forward primers and a C-beta reverse primer for approximately 10 cycles each. MiXCR, run by TCRdb on the multiplex PCR reads, gives a single entry per CDR3 protein. This table has about 320,000 distinct CDR3 sequences, roughly 60% appearing once. Germline DNA was also extracted, while the blood RNA originated from unsorted whole blood. The sample consisted of peripheral blood. Receptor source: a woman in her twenties or thirties with primary liver carcinoma and hepatitis B virus infection.

Note on this clonotype: A read error may be the cause here, since a much bigger clone is one base away. This chain links TRBV11-2 with TRBJ2-2, with TRBD2 identical over 7 bases. CDR1 SGHAT and CDR2 FQNNGV come from the germline V gene. The CDR3 contains 17 residues. In DNA, the CDR3 is TGTGCCAACAGCCCCGTCCCCGGACTAGGGTGGGCCGGGGAGCTGTTTTTT. Its protein is CANSPVPGLGWAGELFF.

In the case of this clonotype: One end of the junction is discordant with germline, which a read error may explain. This chain joins TRBV29-1 and TRBJ2-5, with 9 bases lining up with TRBD1. Germline-derived CDR1 and CDR2 are SQVTM and ANQGSEA. The CDR3 totals 16 residues. The CDR3 region is CRVEDWDRDFQETQCF. CDR3 nucleotides: TGCAGGGTTGAAGATTGGGACAGGGATTTCCAAGAGACCCAGTGCTTC.

CDR3 sequence (DNA): TGTGCCAATAGCGTAGCCTCGGCCAATCAGCCCCAGCATTTT. Protein sequence: CANSVASANQPQHF. This chain connects TRBV6-1 to TRBJ1-5; D is unclear. This CDR3 has 14 residues. Per germline, CDR1 MNHNS and CDR2 SASEGT. V gave up 10 bases and J gave up 3 bases, with 16 bases separating them.

As to this clonotype: This CDR3 fails to terminate in the conserved phenylalanine or tryptophan, so it likely reflects a read error. This chain joins TRBV14 and TRBJ1-1, with a possible D match to TRBD1 (6 bases). The V gene's germline CDR1 is SGHDN and CDR2 FVKESK. The CDR3 is 19 amino acids. V dropped 0 bases and J dropped 0 bases, with 20 bases sitting between them. As DNA, the CDR3 is TGTGCCAGCAGCCAAGATGAGGGGTTCAGGGGCGGATTGAACACTGAAGCTTTCCTT. As protein: CASSQDEGFRGGLNTEAFL.

V gene TRBV5-6 combines with J gene TRBJ2-5; D possibly uses TRBD1 or TRBD2 (5 bases each). Trimming took 5 bases from V and 5 from J, leaving 16 bases between them. CDR1 is SGHDT and CDR2 is YYEEEE in the germline V gene. This CDR3 spans 14 amino acids. The chain's CDR3 is CASSRGPIGETQYF. DNA of the CDR3: TGTGCCAGCAGTCGGGGCCCCATAGGGGAGACCCAGTACTTC.